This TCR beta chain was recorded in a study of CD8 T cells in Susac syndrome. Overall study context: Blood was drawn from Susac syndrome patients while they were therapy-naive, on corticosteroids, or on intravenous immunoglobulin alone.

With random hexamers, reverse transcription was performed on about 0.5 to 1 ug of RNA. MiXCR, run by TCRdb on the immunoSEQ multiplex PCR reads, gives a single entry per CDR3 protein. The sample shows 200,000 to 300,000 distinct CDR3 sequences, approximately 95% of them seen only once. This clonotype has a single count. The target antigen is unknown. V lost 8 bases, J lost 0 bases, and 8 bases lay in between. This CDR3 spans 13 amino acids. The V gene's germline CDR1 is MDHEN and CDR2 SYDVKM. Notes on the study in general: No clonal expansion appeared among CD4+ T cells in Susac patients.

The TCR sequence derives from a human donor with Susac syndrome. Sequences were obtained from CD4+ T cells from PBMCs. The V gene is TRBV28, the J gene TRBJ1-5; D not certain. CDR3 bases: TGTGCCAGCCAATTCTATAGCAATCAGCCCCAGCATTTT. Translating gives CASQFYSNQPQHF.